A selection of T cell receptor beta chains follows, all from one sample in a study of CD8 T cells in Susac syndrome. MiXCR, run by TCRdb on the immunoSEQ multiplex PCR reads, gives a single entry per CDR3 protein. The table has 50,000 to 65,000 distinct CDR3 sequences, 85% to 95% seen once. The sequenced material came from CD8+ T cells from PBMCs. The receptors originated from a human donor in good health. Each CDR3 is given with its conserved first and last residue. A D gene is named only where the DNA matches it firmly. Only part of the rows carry a size: once, few, many, or a class if the clone is expanded.

v_gene	abundance	j_gene	len	d_gene	CDR3aa	CDR3nt
TRBV24-1	NA	TRBJ2-2	13	NA	CATSRPDRGELFF	TGTGCCACCAGTCGGCCGGATAGGGGGGAGCTGTTTTTT
TRBV4-1	once	TRBJ1-3	15	NA	CASSQDSGRLGTIYF	TGCGCCAGCAGCCAAGATTCGGGGAGGTTGGGCACCATATATTTT
TRBV28	NA	TRBJ2-1	15	NA	CASSSRTSSYNEQFF	TGTGCCAGCAGCTCAAGGACCTCTAGTTACAATGAGCAGTTCTTC
TRBV20-1	NA	TRBJ2-7	15	TRBD1	CSARPRDSTSYEQYF	TGCAGTGCTAGACCCCGGGACAGCACTTCTTACGAGCAGTACTTC
TRBV7-9	NA	TRBJ2-1	15	NA	CASRPAVEGYNEQFF	TGTGCCAGCAGACCCGCCGTGGAGGGGTACAATGAGCAGTTCTTC
TRBV27	NA	TRBJ1-5	12	NA	CASSLPGQPQHF	TGTGCCAGCAGTTTACCCGGGCAGCCCCAGCATTTT
TRBV7-9	once	TRBJ2-7	12	NA	CASSPDGWEQYF	TGTGCCAGCAGCCCGGACGGTTGGGAGCAGTACTTC
TRBV7-9	NA	TRBJ2-7	14	NA	CASSLAGETYEQYF	TGTGCCAGCAGCTTAGCGGGAGAGACCTACGAGCAGTACTTC
TRBV20-1	NA	TRBJ2-2	15	NA	CSARDLQTNTGELFF	TGCAGTGCTAGAGATCTTCAGACGAACACCGGGGAGCTGTTTTTT
TRBV27	NA	TRBJ1-2	14	NA	CASSVTGANYGYTF	TGTGCCAGCAGCGTGACAGGAGCTAACTATGGCTACACCTTC
TRBV7-7	NA	TRBJ2-3	13	NA	CASSTTLTDTQYF	TGTGCCAGCAGCACCACCCTCACAGATACGCAGTATTTT
TRBV29-1	few	TRBJ2-1	13	NA	CSVAGGYFNEQFF	TGCAGCGTTGCCGGGGGATATTTCAATGAGCAGTTCTTC
TRBV20-1	NA	TRBJ2-3	14	NA	CSARDLELTDTQYF	TGCAGTGCTAGAGATCTAGAGCTCACAGATACGCAGTATTTT
TRBV4-3	NA	TRBJ1-5	14	TRBD1	CASSLYRGNQPQHF	TGCGCCAGCAGCCTATACAGGGGTAATCAGCCCCAGCATTTT
TRBV4-1	NA	TRBJ1-2	15	TRBD1	CASSQPRTGIDGYTF	TGCGCCAGCAGCCAACCCCGGACAGGAATAGATGGCTACACCTTC
TRBV11-2	NA	TRBJ1-1	12	NA	CASSYYTREAFF	TGTGCCAGCAGCTACTACACGAGGGAAGCTTTCTTT
TRBV6-5	NA	TRBJ2-3	16	TRBD2	CASSYLGLAGPDTQYF	TGTGCCAGCAGTTACTTGGGACTAGCGGGGCCAGATACGCAGTATTTT
TRBV6-1	NA	TRBJ2-2	17	TRBD1	CASLKGAGNPNTGELFF	TGTGCCAGCCTAAAGGGGGCGGGTAACCCGAACACCGGGGAGCTGTTTTTT
TRBV5-5	NA	TRBJ2-7	14	NA	CASSLSGTAYEQYF	TGTGCCAGCAGCCTCAGTGGAACCGCCTACGAGCAGTACTTC
TRBV6-2/TRBV6-3	NA	TRBJ1-2	16	TRBD1	CASSSTSGQFDYGYTF	TGTGCCAGCAGTTCCACCTCGGGACAGTTTGACTATGGCTACACCTTC
TRBV15	NA	TRBJ2-2	14	NA	CATSRDRLPGELFF	TGTGCCACCAGCAGAGATCGGCTCCCCGGGGAGCTGTTTTTT
TRBV27	NA	TRBJ1-1	14	NA	CASSLVGGDTEAFF	TGTGCCAGCAGTTTGGTGGGGGGGGACACTGAAGCTTTCTTT
TRBV6-2/TRBV6-3	once	TRBJ2-1	13	NA	CASSYSGLNEQFF	TGTGCCAGCAGTTACTCGGGACTTAATGAGCAGTTCTTC
TRBV6-6	NA	TRBJ2-3	16	TRBD2	CASSSGTSGWGDTQYF	TGTGCCAGCAGTTCAGGGACTAGCGGGTGGGGAGATACGCAGTATTTT
TRBV9	NA	TRBJ2-5	12	NA	CASSVEEETQYF	TGTGCCAGCAGCGTAGAAGAAGAGACCCAGTACTTC
TRBV5-1	NA	TRBJ2-3	18	TRBD1	CASSLDTLDRVVTDTQYF	TGCGCCAGCAGCTTGGATACCCTGGACAGGGTTGTCACAGATACGCAGTATTTT
TRBV12-3/TRBV12-4	NA	TRBJ1-1	17	NA	CASSFSPSGLGNTEAFF	TGTGCCAGCAGTTTTAGCCCCTCGGGGTTAGGGAACACTGAAGCTTTCTTT
TRBV19	NA	TRBJ1-1	16	TRBD1	CASSMAGQGMNTEAFF	TGTGCCAGTAGTATGGCGGGACAGGGGATGAACACTGAAGCTTTCTTT
TRBV5-6	NA	TRBJ2-7	14	TRBD1	CASSLATGAYEQYF	TGTGCCAGCAGCTTAGCGACAGGGGCCTACGAGCAGTACTTC
TRBV4-1	NA	TRBJ1-4	15	NA	CASSQGWDLGEKLFF	TGCGCCAGCAGCCAAGGCTGGGACCTTGGGGAAAAACTGTTTTTT
TRBV28	NA	TRBJ1-1	18	TRBD1	CASSLGPGQDSLNTEAFF	TGTGCCAGCAGTTTAGGACCGGGACAGGACAGCCTGAACACTGAAGCTTTCTTT
TRBV5-1	NA	TRBJ2-3	15	NA	CASSFYRTGTDTQYF	TGCGCCAGCAGCTTTTACAGGACGGGCACAGATACGCAGTATTTT
TRBV9	NA	TRBJ2-5	16	NA	CASSVGGRMGEETQYF	TGTGCCAGCAGCGTTGGGGGGCGGATGGGAGAAGAGACCCAGTACTTC
TRBV7-9	NA	TRBJ1-1	15	TRBD1	CASSGLGGMNTEAFF	TGTGCCAGCAGCGGTCTAGGGGGCATGAACACTGAAGCTTTCTTT
TRBV12-3/TRBV12-4	NA	TRBJ2-7	15	TRBD2	CASTLSGGQSYEQYF	TGTGCCAGCACCCTTAGCGGGGGGCAATCCTACGAGCAGTACTTC
TRBV7-9	NA	TRBJ2-7	15	NA	CASSLDGGPILEQYF	TGTGCCAGCAGCTTAGATGGCGGGCCCATCCTCGAGCAGTACTTC
TRBV11-2	NA	TRBJ2-4	16	NA	CASSPLVGAAKNIQYF	TGTGCCAGCAGCCCCCTTGTCGGGGCTGCCAAAAACATTCAGTACTTC
TRBV29-1	NA	TRBJ1-2	13	TRBD1	CSAQPTGAYGYTF	TGCAGCGCACAACCTACAGGGGCTTATGGCTACACCTTC
TRBV28	once	TRBJ2-5	16	TRBD1	CASSFPFDRDEETQYF	TGTGCCAGCAGTTTTCCTTTCGACAGGGATGAAGAGACCCAGTACTTC
TRBV29-1	once	TRBJ2-7	13	TRBD1	CSVVGQGGREQYF	TGCAGCGTTGTGGGACAGGGGGGAAGAGAGCAGTACTTC
TRBV27	NA	TRBJ2-1	15	TRBD2	CASSRGTSGQNEQFF	TGTGCCAGCAGTCGAGGGACTAGCGGTCAGAATGAGCAGTTCTTC
TRBV4-3	NA	TRBJ2-7	14	NA	CASSQDRLAYEQYF	TGCGCCAGCAGCCAAGACAGACTTGCCTACGAGCAGTACTTC
TRBV14	NA	TRBJ1-2	16	TRBD1	CASSQGGQGVVYGYTF	TGTGCCAGCAGCCAAGGAGGACAGGGGGTCGTTTATGGCTACACCTTC
TRBV11-2	NA	TRBJ2-1	17	TRBD2	CASSLVGLAGVYNEQFF	TGTGCCAGCAGCTTAGTAGGACTAGCGGGGGTCTACAATGAGCAGTTCTTC
TRBV29-1	NA	TRBJ2-7	13	NA	CSVEGPGTYEQYF	TGCAGCGTTGAAGGGCCGGGGACCTACGAGCAGTACTTC